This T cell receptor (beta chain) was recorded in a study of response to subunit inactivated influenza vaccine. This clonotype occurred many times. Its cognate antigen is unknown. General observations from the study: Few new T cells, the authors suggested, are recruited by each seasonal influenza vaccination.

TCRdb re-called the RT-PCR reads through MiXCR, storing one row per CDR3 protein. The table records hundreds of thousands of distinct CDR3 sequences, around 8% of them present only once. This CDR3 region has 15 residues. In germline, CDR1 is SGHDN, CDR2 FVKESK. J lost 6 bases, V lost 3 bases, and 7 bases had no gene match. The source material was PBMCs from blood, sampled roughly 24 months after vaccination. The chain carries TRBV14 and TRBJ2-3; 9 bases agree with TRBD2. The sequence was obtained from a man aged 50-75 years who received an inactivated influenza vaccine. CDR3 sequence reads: CASSQTSGLWDTQYF. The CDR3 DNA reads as TGTGCCAGCAGCCAGACTAGCGGACTCTGGGATACGCAGTATTTT.